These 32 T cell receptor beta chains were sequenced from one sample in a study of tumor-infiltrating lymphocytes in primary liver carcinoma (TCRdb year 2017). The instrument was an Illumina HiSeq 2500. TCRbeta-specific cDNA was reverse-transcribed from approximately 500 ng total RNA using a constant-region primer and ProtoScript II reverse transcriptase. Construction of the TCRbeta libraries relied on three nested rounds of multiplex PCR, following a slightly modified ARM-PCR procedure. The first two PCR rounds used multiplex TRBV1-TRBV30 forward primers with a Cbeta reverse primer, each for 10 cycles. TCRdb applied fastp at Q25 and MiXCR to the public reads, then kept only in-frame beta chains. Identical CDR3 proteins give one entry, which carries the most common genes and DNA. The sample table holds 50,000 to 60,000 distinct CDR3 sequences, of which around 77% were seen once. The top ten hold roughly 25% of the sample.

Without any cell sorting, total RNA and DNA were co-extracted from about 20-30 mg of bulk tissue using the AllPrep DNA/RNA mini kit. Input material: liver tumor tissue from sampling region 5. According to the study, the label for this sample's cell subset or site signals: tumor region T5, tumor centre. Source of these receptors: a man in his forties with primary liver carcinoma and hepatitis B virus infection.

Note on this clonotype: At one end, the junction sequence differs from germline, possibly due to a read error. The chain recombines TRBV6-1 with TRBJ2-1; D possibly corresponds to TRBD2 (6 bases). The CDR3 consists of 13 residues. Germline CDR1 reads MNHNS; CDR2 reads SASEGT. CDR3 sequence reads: CASSHGLPIEQFF. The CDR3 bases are TGTGCTAGCAGTCACGGACTACCGATTGAGCAGTTCTTC.

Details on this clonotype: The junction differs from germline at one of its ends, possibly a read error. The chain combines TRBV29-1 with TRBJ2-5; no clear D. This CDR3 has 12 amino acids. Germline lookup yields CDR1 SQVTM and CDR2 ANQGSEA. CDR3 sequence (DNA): TGCAGAGGTATGGACGGTGGAGAGACCCAATACTTC. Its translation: CRGMDGGETQYF. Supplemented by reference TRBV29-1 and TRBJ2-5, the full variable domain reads SAVISQKPSRDICQRGTSLTIQCQVDSQVTMMFWYRQQPGQSLTLIATANQGSEATYESGFVIDKFPISRPNLTFSTLTVSNMSPEDSSIYLCRGMDGGETQYFGPGTRLLVL.

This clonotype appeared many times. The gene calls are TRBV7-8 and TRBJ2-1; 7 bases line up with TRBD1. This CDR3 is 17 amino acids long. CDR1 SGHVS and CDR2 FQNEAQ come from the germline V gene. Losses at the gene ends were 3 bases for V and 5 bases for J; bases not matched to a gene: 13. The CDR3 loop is CASSFGQVALRHNEQFF. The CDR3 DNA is TGTGCCAGCAGCTTCGGACAGGTGGCCCTGAGACACAATGAGCAGTTCTTC.

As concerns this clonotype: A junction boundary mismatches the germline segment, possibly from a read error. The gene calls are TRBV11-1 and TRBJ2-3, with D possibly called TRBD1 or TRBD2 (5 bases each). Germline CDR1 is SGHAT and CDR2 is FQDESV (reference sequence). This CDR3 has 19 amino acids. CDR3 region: CASSSGGSSVGARTDTQCF. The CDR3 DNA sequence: TGTGCCAGCAGCTCTGGGGGAAGTTCAGTTGGAGCCCGCACAGATACGCAGTGTTTT.

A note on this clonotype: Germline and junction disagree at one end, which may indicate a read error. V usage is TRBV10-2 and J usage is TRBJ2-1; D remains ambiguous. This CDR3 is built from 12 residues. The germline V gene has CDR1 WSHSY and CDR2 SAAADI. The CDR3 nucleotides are TGCGCCAGCACCCACGCTGGGGATGAACAGTTCTTC. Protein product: CASTHAGDEQFF.

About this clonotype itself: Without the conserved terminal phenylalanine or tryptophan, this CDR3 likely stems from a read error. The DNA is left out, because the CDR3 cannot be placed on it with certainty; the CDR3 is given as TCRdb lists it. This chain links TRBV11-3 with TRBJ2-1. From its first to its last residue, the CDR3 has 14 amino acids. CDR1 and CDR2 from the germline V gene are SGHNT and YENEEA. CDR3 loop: CASSLGVSNNEQCS.

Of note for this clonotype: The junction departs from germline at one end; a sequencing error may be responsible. The CDR3 is CASSLRPLAGIEPQYF. DNA for the CDR3: TGCGCCAGCAGCCTCAGACCCTTAGCGGGAATAGAGCCCCAGTACTTC. The chain has TRBV5-1 and TRBJ2-5; 8 nucleotides line up with TRBD2. This CDR3 is 16 amino acids long. Germline V gene lookup returns CDR1 SGHRS and CDR2 YFSETQ.

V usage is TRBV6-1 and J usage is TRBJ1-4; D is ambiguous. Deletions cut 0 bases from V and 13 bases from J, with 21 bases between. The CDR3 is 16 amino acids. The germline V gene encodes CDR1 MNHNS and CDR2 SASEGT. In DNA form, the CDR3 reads TGTGCCAGCAGTGAAGCGGGTATTGCAACTAATGTAAGACTGTTTTTT. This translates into CASSEAGIATNVRLFF.

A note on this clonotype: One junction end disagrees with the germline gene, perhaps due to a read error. The CDR3 DNA sequence: TGTTCCAGCAACCCCATGGGCGTCAGGGAGACCCAGTACTTC. The encoded protein is CSSNPMGVRETQYF. This chain uses TRBV5-8 with TRBJ2-5; D gene ambiguous. CDR3 size: 14 residues. Germline CDR1 is SGHTS and CDR2 is YDEGEE.

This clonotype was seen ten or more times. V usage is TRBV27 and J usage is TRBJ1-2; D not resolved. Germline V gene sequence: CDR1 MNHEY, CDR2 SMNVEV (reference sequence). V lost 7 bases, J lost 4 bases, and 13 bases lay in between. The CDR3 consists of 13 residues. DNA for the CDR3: TGTGCCAGCAAATACAGTTCGGGCTATGGCTACACCTTC. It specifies CASKYSSGYGYTF.

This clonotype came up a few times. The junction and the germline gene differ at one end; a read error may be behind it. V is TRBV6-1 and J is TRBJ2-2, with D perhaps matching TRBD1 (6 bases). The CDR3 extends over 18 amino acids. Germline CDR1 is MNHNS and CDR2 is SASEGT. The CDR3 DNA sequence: TGTACCAGCAATGAAGCGCTTCTAGGGGGAGCGAACACCGGGGAGCTGTTTTTT. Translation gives CTSNEALLGGANTGELFF.

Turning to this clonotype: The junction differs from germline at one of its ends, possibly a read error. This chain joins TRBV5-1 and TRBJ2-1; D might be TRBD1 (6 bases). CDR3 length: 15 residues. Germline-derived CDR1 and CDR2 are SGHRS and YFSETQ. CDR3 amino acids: CACSTQGSSYNKQFF. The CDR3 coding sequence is TGCGCCTGCAGCACCCAGGGGTCCTCCTACAATAAGCAGTTCTTC.

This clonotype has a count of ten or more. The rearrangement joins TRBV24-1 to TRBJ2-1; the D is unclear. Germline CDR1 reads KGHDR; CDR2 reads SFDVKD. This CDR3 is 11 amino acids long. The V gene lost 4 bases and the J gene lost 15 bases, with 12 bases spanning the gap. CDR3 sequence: CATSDSVNLFF. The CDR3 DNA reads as TGTGCCACCAGTGACTCCGTAAATTTGTTCTTC.

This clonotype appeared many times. In DNA form, the CDR3 reads TGTGCCAGCAGCACCGGACAGGGTCCGAACGAGCAGTACTTC. Protein sequence: CASSTGQGPNEQYF. The chain employs TRBV7-9 and TRBJ2-7, with 8 positions matching TRBD1. With 5 bases clipped from V and 5 bases from J, the junction kept 8 bases outside the gene matches. The CDR3 contains 14 residues. Germline lookup yields CDR1 SEHNR and CDR2 FQNEAQ (reference sequence). Full variable domain (outside the CDR3, taken from reference TRBV7-9 and TRBJ2-7): DTGVSQNPRHKITKRGQNVTFRCDPISEHNRLYWYRQTLGQGPEFLTYFQNEAQLEKSRLLSDRFSAERPKGSFSTLEIQRTEQGDSAMYLCASSTGQGPNEQYFGPGTRLTVT.

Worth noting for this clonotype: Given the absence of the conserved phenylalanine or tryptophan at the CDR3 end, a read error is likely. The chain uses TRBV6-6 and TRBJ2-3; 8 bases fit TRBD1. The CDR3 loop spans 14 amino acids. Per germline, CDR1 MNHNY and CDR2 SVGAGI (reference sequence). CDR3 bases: TGCGCCAGCAGGTCTACAGGGGGTGCAGATACGCAGTATTTG. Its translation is CASRSTGGADTQYL.

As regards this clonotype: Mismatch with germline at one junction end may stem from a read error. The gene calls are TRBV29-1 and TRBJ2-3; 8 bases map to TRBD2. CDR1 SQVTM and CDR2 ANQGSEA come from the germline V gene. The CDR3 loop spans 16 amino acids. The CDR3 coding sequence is TGTAGCGTCCGGGGACTAGTGGGAGGGAGAGCAGATACGCAGTATTTT. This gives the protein CSVRGLVGGRADTQYF.

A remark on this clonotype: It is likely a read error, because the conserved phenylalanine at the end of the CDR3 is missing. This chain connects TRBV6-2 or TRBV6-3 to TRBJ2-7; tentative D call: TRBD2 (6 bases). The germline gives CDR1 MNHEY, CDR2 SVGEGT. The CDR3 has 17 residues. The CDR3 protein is CASSYDGRTIGIYEQYL. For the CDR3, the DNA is TGTGCTAGCAGTTACGATGGGAGGACTATCGGGATCTACGAGCAGTACTTA.

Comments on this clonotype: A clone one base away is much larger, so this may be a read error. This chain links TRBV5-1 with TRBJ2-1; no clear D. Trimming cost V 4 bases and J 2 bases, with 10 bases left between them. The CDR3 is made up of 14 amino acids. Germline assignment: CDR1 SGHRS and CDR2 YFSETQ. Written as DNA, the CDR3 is TGCGCCAGCAGCACCAAGACTGCCTACAATGAGCAGTTCTTC. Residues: CASSTKTAYNEQFF.

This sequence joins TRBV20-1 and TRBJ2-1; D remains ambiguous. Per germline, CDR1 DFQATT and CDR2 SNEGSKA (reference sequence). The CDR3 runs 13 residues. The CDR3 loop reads CSLDSPSYNEQFF. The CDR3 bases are TGCAGCTTAGACTCGCCCTCCTACAATGAGCAGTTCTTC.

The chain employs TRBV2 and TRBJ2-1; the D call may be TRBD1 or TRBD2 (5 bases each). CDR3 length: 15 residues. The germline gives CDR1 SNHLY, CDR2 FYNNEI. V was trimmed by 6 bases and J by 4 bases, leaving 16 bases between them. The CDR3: CASRKTNRSYNEQFF. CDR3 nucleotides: TGTGCCAGCAGGAAGACTAACAGGTCTTACAATGAGCAGTTCTTC. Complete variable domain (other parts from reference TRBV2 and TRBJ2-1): EPEVTQTPSHQVTQMGQEVILRCVPISNHLYFYWYRQILGQKVEFLVSFYNNEISEKSEIFDDQFSVERPDGSNFTLKIRSTKLEDSAMYFCASRKTNRSYNEQFFGPGTRLTVL.

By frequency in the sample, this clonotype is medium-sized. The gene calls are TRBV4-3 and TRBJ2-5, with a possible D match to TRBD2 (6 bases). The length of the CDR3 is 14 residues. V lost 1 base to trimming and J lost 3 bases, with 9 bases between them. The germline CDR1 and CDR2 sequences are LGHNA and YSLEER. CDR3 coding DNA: TGCGCCAGCAGCCAAGTATCGGGGGAAGAGACCCAGTACTTC. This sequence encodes CASSQVSGEETQYF.

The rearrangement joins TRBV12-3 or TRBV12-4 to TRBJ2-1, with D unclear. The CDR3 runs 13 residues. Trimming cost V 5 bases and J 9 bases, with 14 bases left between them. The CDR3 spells CASSLGLYCEQFF. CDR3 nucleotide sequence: TGTGCCAGCAGTCTCGGTTTGTACTGTGAGCAGTTCTTC.

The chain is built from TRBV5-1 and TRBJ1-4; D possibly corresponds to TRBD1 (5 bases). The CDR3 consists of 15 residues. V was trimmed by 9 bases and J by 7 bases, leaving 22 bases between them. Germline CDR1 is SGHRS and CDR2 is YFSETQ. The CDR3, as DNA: TGCGCCAACGGCTTGGATCCGGGACTGGCTGAAAAACTGTTTTTT. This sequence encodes CANGLDPGLAEKLFF.

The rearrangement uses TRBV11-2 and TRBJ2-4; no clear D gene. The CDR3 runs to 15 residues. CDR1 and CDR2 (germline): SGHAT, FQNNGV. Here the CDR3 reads CGSTTSAVAKNIQYF. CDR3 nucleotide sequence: TGTGGCAGTACCACTTCTGCGGTAGCCAAAAACATTCAGTACTTC. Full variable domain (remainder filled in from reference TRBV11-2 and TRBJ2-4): EAGVAQSPRYKIIEKRQSVAFWCNPISGHATLYWYQQILGQGPKLLIQFQNNGVVDDSQLPKDRFSAERLKGVDSTLKIQPAKLEDSAVYLCGSTTSAVAKNIQYFGAGTRLSVL.

This CDR3 is CSLKTGGTEAFF. The CDR3 nucleotides are TGCAGCTTGAAAACGGGGGGCACTGAAGCTTTCTTT. The chain combines TRBV29-1 with TRBJ1-1, with a tentative D call TRBD1 (5 bases). Trimming pared 8 bases from V and 4 bases from J, leaving 14 bases between. In germline, CDR1 is SQVTM, CDR2 ANQGSEA. The CDR3 totals 12 residues.

CDR3 in DNA: TGTGCCAGCAGTTTACCGACAGGGATGACCACTGAAGCTTTCTTT. Its translation is CASSLPTGMTTEAFF. The rearrangement links TRBV7-9 to TRBJ1-1; 7 nucleotides line up with TRBD1. With V trimmed by 6 bases and J by 4 bases, 11 bases remained unmatched. Per the germline V gene, CDR1 is SEHNR and CDR2 is FQNEAQ (reference sequence). The CDR3 has 15 residues.

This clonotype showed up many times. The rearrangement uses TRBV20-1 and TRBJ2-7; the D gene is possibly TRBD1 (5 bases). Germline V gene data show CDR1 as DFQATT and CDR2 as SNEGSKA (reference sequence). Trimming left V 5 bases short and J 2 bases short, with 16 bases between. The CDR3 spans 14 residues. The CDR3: CSAHRQTFPYEQYF. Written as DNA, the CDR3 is TGCAGTGCTCACCGACAGACCTTCCCCTACGAGCAGTACTTC.

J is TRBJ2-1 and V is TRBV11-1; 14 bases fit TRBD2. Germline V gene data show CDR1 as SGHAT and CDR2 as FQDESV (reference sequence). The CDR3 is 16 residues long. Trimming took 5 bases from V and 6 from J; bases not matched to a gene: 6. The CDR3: CASSLPGTSGSNEQFF. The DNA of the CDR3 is TGTGCCAGCAGCCTTCCCGGGACTAGCGGGAGCAATGAGCAGTTCTTC.

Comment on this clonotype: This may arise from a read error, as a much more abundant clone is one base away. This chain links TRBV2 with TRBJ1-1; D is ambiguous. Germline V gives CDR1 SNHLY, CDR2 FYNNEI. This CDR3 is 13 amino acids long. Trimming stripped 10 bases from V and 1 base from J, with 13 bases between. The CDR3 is CATATAPNTEAFF. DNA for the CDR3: TGTGCCACCGCAACGGCCCCGAACACTGAAGCTTTCTTT.

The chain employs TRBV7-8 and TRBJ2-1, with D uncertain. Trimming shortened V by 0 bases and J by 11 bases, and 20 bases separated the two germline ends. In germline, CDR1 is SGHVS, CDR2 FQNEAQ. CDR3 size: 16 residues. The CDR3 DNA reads TGTGCCAGCAGCTTAGCCTCTGGTAGCTCATTAGGTAAGCAGTTCTTC. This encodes CASSLASGSSLGKQFF.

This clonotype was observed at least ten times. DNA of the CDR3: TGCGCCAGCAGCCCGGACAGGCCACGAACCGGGGAGCTGTTTTTT. As protein: CASSPDRPRTGELFF. The chain is built from TRBV23-1 and TRBJ2-2; 7 bases agree with TRBD1. TRBV23-1 is an open reading frame, and its role is uncertain. Losses at the gene ends were 6 bases for V and 5 bases for J; bases not matched to a gene: 9. The CDR3 covers 15 residues.

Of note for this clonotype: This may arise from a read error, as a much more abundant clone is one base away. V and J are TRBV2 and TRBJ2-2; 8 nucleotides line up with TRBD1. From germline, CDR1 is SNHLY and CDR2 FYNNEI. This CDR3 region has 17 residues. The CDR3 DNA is TGTGCCAGCAGTTTAAATGGACAGGGTCTTCTTCCCGGGGAGCCGTTTTTT. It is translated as CASSLNGQGLLPGEPFF.